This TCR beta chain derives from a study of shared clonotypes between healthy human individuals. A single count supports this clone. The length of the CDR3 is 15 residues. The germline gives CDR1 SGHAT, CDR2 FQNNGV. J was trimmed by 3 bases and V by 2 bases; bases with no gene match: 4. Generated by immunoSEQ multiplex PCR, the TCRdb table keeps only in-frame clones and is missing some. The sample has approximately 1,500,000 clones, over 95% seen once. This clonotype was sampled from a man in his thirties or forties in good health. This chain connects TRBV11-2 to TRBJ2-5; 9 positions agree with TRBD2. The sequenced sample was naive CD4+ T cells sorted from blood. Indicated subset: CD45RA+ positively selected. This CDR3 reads CASSLRASGEETQYF. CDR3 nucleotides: TGTGCCAGCAGCTTAAGGGCTAGCGGGGAAGAGACCCAGTACTTC.